These 3 T cell receptor beta chains share one sample of origin, sequenced in a study of blood T cell repertoires in COVID-19. Using immunoSEQ multiplex PCR, the repertoire was profiled, and TCRdb retains in-frame clones only, with some absent. Of 55,000 or so clones in the sample, around nine tenths were seen once. The sequencing input was peripheral blood. The receptors come from a woman in her sixties or seventies with COVID-19, enrolled during active disease.

The chain employs TRBV30 and TRBJ2-7, with 10 bases matching TRBD2. CDR1 and CDR2 (germline): GTSNPN, SVGIG (reference sequence). This CDR3 has 15 amino acids. The J segment lost 3 bases and the V segment lost 0 bases, leaving 5 bases of the junction unmatched. The CDR3 loop reads CAWSVRSSGSYEQYF. The CDR3 DNA reads as TGTGCCTGGAGTGTACGGTCTAGCGGGAGCTACGAGCAGTACTTC.

The chain couples TRBV4-1 to TRBJ2-7; D ambiguous. CDR1 and CDR2 from the germline V gene are MGHRA and YSYEKL. V lost 0 bases, J lost 7 bases, and 10 bases lay in between. CDR3 length: 13 amino acids. In DNA, the CDR3 is TGCGCCAGCAGCCAAGAACATTTCGGGGAGCAGTACTTC. It codes for CASSQEHFGEQYF.

This clone was recorded once. J is TRBJ1-2 and V is TRBV27, with TRBD1 as a possible D gene (6 bases). The CDR3 has 13 amino acids. Germline CDR1 MNHEY, CDR2 SMNVEV (reference sequence). V lost 5 bases to trimming and J lost 7 bases, with 14 bases between them. The CDR3 loop reads CASSLTGLVGYTF. For the CDR3, the DNA is TGTGCCAGCAGTCTAACAGGGTTGGTTGGCTACACCTTC.